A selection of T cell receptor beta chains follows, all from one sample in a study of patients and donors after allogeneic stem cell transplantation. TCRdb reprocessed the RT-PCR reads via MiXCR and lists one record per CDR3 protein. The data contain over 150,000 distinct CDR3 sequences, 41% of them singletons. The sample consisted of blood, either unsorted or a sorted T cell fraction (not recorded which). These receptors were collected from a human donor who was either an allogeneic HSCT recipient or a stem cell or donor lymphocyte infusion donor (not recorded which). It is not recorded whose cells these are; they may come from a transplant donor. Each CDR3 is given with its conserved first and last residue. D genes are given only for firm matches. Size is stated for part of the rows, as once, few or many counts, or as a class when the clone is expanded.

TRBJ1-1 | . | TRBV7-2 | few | TGTGCCAGCAGCTTATTTAGAGCGACTGAAGCTTTCTTT | CASSLFRATEAFF
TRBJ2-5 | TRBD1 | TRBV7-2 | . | TGTGCCAGCAGCTTAGAGGGGGCATCACTCCAAGAGACCCAGTACTTC | CASSLEGASLQETQYF
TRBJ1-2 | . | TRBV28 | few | TGTGCCAGCAGAATAGATCGGCGCCTACCCGGCTACACCTTC | CASRIDRRLPGYTF
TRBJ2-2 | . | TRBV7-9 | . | TGTGCCAGCAGCTTTTTGGCTAGTGCGAACACCGGGGAGCTGTTTTTT | CASSFLASANTGELFF
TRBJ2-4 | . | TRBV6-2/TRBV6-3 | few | TGTGCCAGCAGTGCCCGGGACCTCCTAGCCAAAAACATTCAGTACTTC | CASSARDLLAKNIQYF
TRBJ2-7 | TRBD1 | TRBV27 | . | TGTGCCAGCAGTGGGACAGGCACTGCCTACGAGCAGTACTTC | CASSGTGTAYEQYF
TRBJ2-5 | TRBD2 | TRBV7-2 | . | TGTGCCAGCAGCTTAGGGGCGGGAGGGCAAGAGACCCAGTACTTC | CASSLGAGGQETQYF
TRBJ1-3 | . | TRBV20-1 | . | TGCAGTGCTCACCGGGACGACCGAAACACCATATATTTT | CSAHRDDRNTIYF
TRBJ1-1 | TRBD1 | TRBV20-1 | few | TGCAGTGCTAGCTATCGACAGGGGAGGTACACTGAAGCTTTCTTT | CSASYRQGRYTEAFF
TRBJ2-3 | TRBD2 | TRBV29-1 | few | TGCAGCGTTGTAACTCGTTACGGGAGGGCCTCAGATACGCAGTATTTT | CSVVTRYGRASDTQYF
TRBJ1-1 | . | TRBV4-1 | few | TGCGCCAGCAGCCAAGCAGGGAAGAACACTGAAGCTTTCTTT | CASSQAGKNTEAFF
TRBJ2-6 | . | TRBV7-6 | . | TGTGCCAGCAGCTCCCTGCGTGGGGCCAACGTCCTGACTTTC | CASSSLRGANVLTF
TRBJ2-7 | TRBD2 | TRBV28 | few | TGTGCCAGCAGTTTCGGGCTAGCGGGACGTGAGCAGTACTTC | CASSFGLAGREQYF
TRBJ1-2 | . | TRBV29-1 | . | TGCAGCGTTGAAGATAAGGGCGGGGAATCACTTAACTATGGCTACACCTTC | CSVEDKGGESLNYGYTF
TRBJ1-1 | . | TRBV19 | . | TGTGCCAGTAGTCCTCGGGCTGAGTCGAACACTGAAGCTTTCTTT | CASSPRAESNTEAFF
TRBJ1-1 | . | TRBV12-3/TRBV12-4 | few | TGTGCCAGCAGTTTGTTCTACAGGGACGCCACTGAAGCTTTCTTT | CASSLFYRDATEAFF
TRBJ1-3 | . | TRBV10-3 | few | TGTGCCATCAGTGGGGGCCCGGGAAACACCATATATTTT | CAISGGPGNTIYF
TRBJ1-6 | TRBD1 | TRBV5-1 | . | TGCGCCAGCAGCTTGTCCCCTCGCACAGGGGGCCGATTGAATTCACCCCTCCACTTT | CASSLSPRTGGRLNSPLHF
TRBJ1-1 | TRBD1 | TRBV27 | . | TGTGCCAGCCGACAGGGGGCTGACACTGAAGCTTTCTTT | CASRQGADTEAFF
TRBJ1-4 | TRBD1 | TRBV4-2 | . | TGTGCCAGCAGCCAAGATCTCCTACGGCGGACAGGGGGTGAAAAACTGTTTTTT | CASSQDLLRRTGGEKLFF
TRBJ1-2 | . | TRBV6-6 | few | TGTGCCAGCAGTTACAGGGATTTCATTGGTGGCTACACCTTC | CASSYRDFIGGYTF
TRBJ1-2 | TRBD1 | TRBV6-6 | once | TGTGCCAGCAGGGGGACAGGGGGCGCAAACTATGGCTACACCTTC | CASRGTGGANYGYTF
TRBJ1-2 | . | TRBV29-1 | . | TGCAGCTCCCGAGGGGATGGCTACACCTTC | CSSRGDGYTF
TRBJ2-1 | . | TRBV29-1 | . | TGCAGCGTTGAAGATCGGCGGTACAATGAGCAGTTCTTC | CSVEDRRYNEQFF
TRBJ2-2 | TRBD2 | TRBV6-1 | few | TGTGCCAGCAGTGATGAGCGGCTAGCGGGATACACCGGGGAGCTGTTTTTT | CASSDERLAGYTGELFF
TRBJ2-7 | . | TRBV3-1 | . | TGTGCCAGCAGCCAGTTTGGAAGCTCCGAGCAGTACTTC | CASSQFGSSEQYF
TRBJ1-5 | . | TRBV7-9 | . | TGTGCCAGCAGCTCCCAGGCGAGTAGCAATCAGCCCCAGCATTTT | CASSSQASSNQPQHF
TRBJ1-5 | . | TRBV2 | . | TGTGCCAGCAGTGCAATGTACCAGCCCCAGCATTTT | CASSAMYQPQHF
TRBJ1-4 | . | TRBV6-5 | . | TGTGCCAGCAGTTATCTCGGGAAGGGGGATGAAAAACTGTTTTTT | CASSYLGKGDEKLFF
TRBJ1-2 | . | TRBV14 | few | TGTGCCAGCAGCCAAAACCTCGATCACGGCTATGGCTACACCTTC | CASSQNLDHGYGYTF
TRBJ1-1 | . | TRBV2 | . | TGTGCCAACCGGGGACCGAACACTGAAGCTTTCTTT | CANRGPNTEAFF
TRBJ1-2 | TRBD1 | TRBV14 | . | TGTGCCAGCAGCCGGGACAGGGGCCCCTATGGCTACACCTTC | CASSRDRGPYGYTF
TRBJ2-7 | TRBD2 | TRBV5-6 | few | TGTGCCAGCAGCCAGGCTAGCGGGAGGACCTACGAGCAGTACTTC | CASSQASGRTYEQYF
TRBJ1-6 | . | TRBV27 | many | TGTGCCAGCTCCATCCTGGCGGGACGAGGCTCCTATAATTCACCCCTCCACTTT | CASSILAGRGSYNSPLHF
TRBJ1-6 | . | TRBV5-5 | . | TGTGCCAGCAGCCTTCACCTTGCGGAGGGGCTGGTACCCCTCCACTTT | CASSLHLAEGLVPLHF
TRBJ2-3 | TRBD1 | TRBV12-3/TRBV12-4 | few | TGTGCCAGCAGCCCGGGACAGATGAAAACAGATACGCAGTATTTT | CASSPGQMKTDTQYF
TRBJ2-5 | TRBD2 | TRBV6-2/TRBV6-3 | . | TGTGCCAGCAGTTACTCACTAGCGGGAGGGCCCGAGACCCAGTACTTC | CASSYSLAGGPETQYF
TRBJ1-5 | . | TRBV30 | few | TGTGCCTGGAGTAAACGGGCCCACCAGCCCCAGCATTTT | CAWSKRAHQPQHF
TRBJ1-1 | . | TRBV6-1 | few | TGTGCCAGCAGTGAACACTGGACCGGGATAGGGAACACTGAAGCTTTCTTT | CASSEHWTGIGNTEAFF
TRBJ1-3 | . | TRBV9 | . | TGTGCCAGCCAGAGGGAGCTAGGTGGAAACACCATATATTTT | CASQRELGGNTIYF
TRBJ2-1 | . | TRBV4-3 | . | TGCCCAAGACGCGAACAACTAGATTTGTATGAGCAGTTCTTC | CPRREQLDLYEQFF
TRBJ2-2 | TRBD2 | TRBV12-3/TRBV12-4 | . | TGTGCCAGCAGCTGGACGGGAGGGCGGAACACCGGGGAGCTGTTTTTT | CASSWTGGRNTGELFF
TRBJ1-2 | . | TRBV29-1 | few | TGCAGCGTAGCCACGGTGGAGGGCTACACCTTC | CSVATVEGYTF
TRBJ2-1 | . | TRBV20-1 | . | TGCAGTGCTAGCAGCATAAACTCCTACAATGAGCAGTTCTTC | CSASSINSYNEQFF
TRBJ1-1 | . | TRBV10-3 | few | TGTGCCATCAGTGCGACGGTTACCATGAGCACTGAAGCTTTCTTT | CAISATVTMSTEAFF
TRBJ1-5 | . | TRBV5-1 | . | TGCGCCAGCAGCTTGGAGGGGTTCGAACAGCCCCAGCATTTT | CASSLEGFEQPQHF